The present entry profiles one TCR beta chain with its context. The CDR3 has 9 residues. Trimming removed 8 bases at V and 4 bases at J, with 3 bases between. In germline, CDR1 is SGHTA, CDR2 FQGNSA. Method: immunoSEQ multiplex PCR; TCRdb's copy keeps in-frame clones and lacks some. The profile shows hundreds of thousands of clones, around 72% of them singletons. This entry is derived from a study of shared clonotypes between healthy human individuals. Material: memory CD4+ T cells sorted from blood. As to subset: CD45RA-negative fraction. This chain uses TRBV7-2 with TRBJ2-7; the D is unclear. The sequence was obtained from a woman aged 30 to 39 in good health. Written as DNA, the CDR3 is TGTGCCAGCGGTTACGAGCAGTACTTC. Protein: CASGYEQYF.